These T cell receptor beta chains were read from a single sample in a study of PD-1 blockade in classical Hodgkin lymphoma. The method was immunoSEQ multiplex PCR; TCRdb's version includes in-frame clones alone and lacks a portion of them. The sample consists of about 39,000 clones, around nine tenths of them appearing once. This specimen was peripheral blood mononuclear cells (PBMCs), taken at baseline. These TCRs come from a human donor with classical Hodgkin lymphoma. The CDR3 runs from the conserved cysteine through the conserved F or W. Fields, in order: V gene, D gene, clone size, CDR3 length, J gene, CDR3 DNA, CDR3 protein. A D gene is named only where the DNA matches it firmly. Some rows have no size entry. The others give once, few or many, or a class for an expanded clone.

>TRBV28|TRBD1|NA|13|TRBJ1-2
TGTGCCAGCAGCCAGGGACAGGGCTATGGCTACACCTTC
CASSQGQGYGYTF
>TRBV2|TRBD1|NA|15|TRBJ1-1
TGTGCCAGCAGTGAATCGGGGACAGGGGGCACTGAAGCTTTCTTT
CASSESGTGGTEAFF
>TRBV4-1|TRBD2|NA|20|TRBJ2-1
TGCGCCAGCAGCCAAGTTCCGGGACTAGCGGGGGGGCCGAGACTCAATGAGCAGTTCTTC
CASSQVPGLAGGPRLNEQFF
>TRBV2|NA|once|17|TRBJ1-5
TGTGCCAGCAGTGAAGGACACCCCTATATGCGCAATCAGCCCCAGCATTTT
CASSEGHPYMRNQPQHF
>TRBV28|NA|NA|19|TRBJ1-5
TGTGCCAGCAGTTTATCCTCCTACGACAGTACGTATAGCAATCAGCCCCAGCATTTT
CASSLSSYDSTYSNQPQHF
>TRBV2|NA|NA|14|TRBJ1-5
TGTGCCAGCACCAGGACAATTAGCAATCAGCCCCAGCATTTT
CASTRTISNQPQHF
>TRBV6-1|NA|NA|16|TRBJ1-5
TGTGCCAGCAGTGAAGCTAAGAGGGGCCGGGTTCAGCCCCAGCATTTT
CASSEAKRGRVQPQHF
>TRBV29-1|NA|few|14|TRBJ1-1
TGCAGCGTTGAGCTAATGAATTTCGGCACTGAAGCTTTCTTT
CSVELMNFGTEAFF
>TRBV11-3|NA|NA|15|TRBJ2-1
TGTGCCAGCAGCGCCCAAGCGGGACAAACAAATGAGCAGTTCTTC
CASSAQAGQTNEQFF
>TRBV6-6|TRBD1|NA|15|TRBJ1-3
TGTGCCAGCAGTTACGGAGGGACAGCGGGAAACACCATATATTTT
CASSYGGTAGNTIYF
>TRBV29-1|NA|NA|13|TRBJ2-3
TGCAGCGTTTTGCCAGGGGGGGCAGATACGCAGTATTTT
CSVLPGGADTQYF
>TRBV2|NA|NA|14|TRBJ2-2
TGTGCCAGCAGACCGGGACTGAACACCGGGGAGCTGTTTTTT
CASRPGLNTGELFF
>TRBV5-1|TRBD1|NA|15|TRBJ1-2
TGCGCCAGCAGCCCAACGACAGGGAGGCTCGGCGGCTACACCTTC
CASSPTTGRLGGYTF
>TRBV5-6|TRBD1|NA|14|TRBJ1-1
TGTGCCAGCAGCTACGGGACAGGGTTTACTGAAGCTTTCTTT
CASSYGTGFTEAFF
>TRBV28|TRBD1|few|13|TRBJ2-7
TGTGCCAGCTTTGCGGGACAGGGCTACGAGCAGTACTTC
CASFAGQGYEQYF
>TRBV28|NA|NA|13|TRBJ2-1
TGTGCCAGCAGGGTAGGAGGGCCAGGGGAGCAGTTCTTC
CASRVGGPGEQFF
>TRBV5-1|TRBD1|NA|13|TRBJ2-1
TGCGCCAGCAGCGGGCCCAGGGGGAATGAGCAGTTCTTC
CASSGPRGNEQFF
>TRBV7-9|NA|NA|13|TRBJ1-1
TGTGCCAGCAGCTTATCCAGGAACACTGAAGCTTTCTTT
CASSLSRNTEAFF
>TRBV10-3|TRBD1|NA|13|TRBJ2-7
TGTGCCATCAGGGGGACAGGGGGCTACGAGCAGTACTTC
CAIRGTGGYEQYF
>TRBV7-3|NA|NA|17|TRBJ1-4
TGTGCCAACAGCCAGCAGCGCCGGAGACAGGATAATGAAAAACTGTTTTTT
CANSQQRRRQDNEKLFF
>TRBV7-8|NA|NA|14|TRBJ1-3
TGTGCCAGCAGCTTAGCTGTAGTCGGAAACACCATATATTTT
CASSLAVVGNTIYF
>TRBV5-1|NA|NA|19|TRBJ2-7
TGCGCCAGCAGCTTGGGATCGATAAACAGGGCCCCGTCCGTCTACGAGCAGTACTTC
CASSLGSINRAPSVYEQYF
>TRBV4-1|NA|once|15|TRBJ1-4
TGCGCCAGCAGCCAGATCCAGGGCCGAGGGGAAAAACTGTTTTTT
CASSQIQGRGEKLFF
>TRBV6-1|NA|NA|15|TRBJ2-7
TGTGCCAGCAGTGCGAAGACAGGCACCTCCGGCGAGCAGTACTTC
CASSAKTGTSGEQYF
>TRBV16|NA|NA|15|TRBJ2-7
TGTGCCAGCAGCCAATCGTACGGCAGATCCTACGAGCAGTACTTC
CASSQSYGRSYEQYF
>TRBV27|NA|once|15|TRBJ2-2
TGTGCCAGCAGTTTCGTGCGGGTGAGGACCGGGGAGCTGTTTTTT
CASSFVRVRTGELFF
>TRBV9|NA|NA|17|TRBJ1-2
TGTGCCAGCAGCAAAGACAGAACCCGTCACCGCTCCTATGGCTACACCTTC
CASSKDRTRHRSYGYTF
>TRBV4-3|NA|NA|13|TRBJ2-1
TGCGCCAGCAGCCAAGATGAGGGGTCTGAGCAGTTCTTC
CASSQDEGSEQFF
>TRBV6-1|NA|NA|13|TRBJ1-5
TGTGCCAGCAGTCACGTTGGCAATCAGCCCCAGCATTTT
CASSHVGNQPQHF
>TRBV7-8|TRBD2|few|16|TRBJ2-2
TGTGCCAGCAGCTTAGTGGCTAGCGGGGGGGCCGGGGAGCTGTTTTTT
CASSLVASGGAGELFF
>TRBV4-2|TRBD1|NA|15|TRBJ2-1
TGTGCCAGCAGCCAAGGGGACAGCTCCTACAATGAGCAGTTCTTC
CASSQGDSSYNEQFF
>TRBV9|NA|NA|15|TRBJ1-3
TGTGCCAGCAGCGCTCAATTAGGGAGGGGAAACACCATATATTTT
CASSAQLGRGNTIYF
>TRBV14|NA|NA|13|TRBJ2-1
TGTGCCAGCAGCTTTCTCCCGCAGGGTGAGCAGTTCTTC
CASSFLPQGEQFF
>TRBV18|NA|NA|15|TRBJ1-1
TGTGCCAGCTCACCTAACGGACAGATGAACACTGAAGCTTTCTTT
CASSPNGQMNTEAFF
>TRBV15|NA|NA|15|TRBJ1-5
TGTGCCACCAGCAGAGACTTTGACAGAAATCAGCCCCAGCATTTT
CATSRDFDRNQPQHF
>TRBV7-9|TRBD1|NA|14|TRBJ1-2
TGTGCCAGCAGCCTCGGACAGGGGTCGGATGGCTACACCTTC
CASSLGQGSDGYTF
>TRBV20-1|NA|NA|11|TRBJ2-1
TGCAGTGCATCCCCCGTTGGCGAGCAGTTCTTC
CSASPVGEQFF
>TRBV9|NA|NA|16|TRBJ1-6
TGTGCCAGCAGCGCCGGAAGGACGGGCTATAATTCACCCCTCCACTTT
CASSAGRTGYNSPLHF
>TRBV19|TRBD1|NA|14|TRBJ2-3
TGTGCCAGTAGTTCCGGGACAGGGAGAGATACGCAGTATTTT
CASSSGTGRDTQYF
>TRBV29-1|TRBD2|NA|14|TRBJ2-3
TGCAGCGTCAAGACTAGCGGGACCCCAGATACGCAGTATTTT
CSVKTSGTPDTQYF
>TRBV7-9|TRBD2|NA|17|TRBJ2-1
TGTGCCAGCAGCGGAGGGACTAGCGGGACTTTTTACAATGAGCAGTTCTTC
CASSGGTSGTFYNEQFF
>TRBV28|NA|NA|15|TRBJ1-5
TGTGCCAGCAGTTCCCCAATACAGGGCAATCAGCCCCAGCATTTT
CASSSPIQGNQPQHF
>TRBV9|NA|NA|14|TRBJ1-3
TGTGCCAGCAGCACAGGGATTCGAGGAAACACCATATATTTT
CASSTGIRGNTIYF
>TRBV28|TRBD2|NA|14|TRBJ2-1
TGTGCCAGCAGCTCCCTAGCGGGGGGGCGCGGGCAGTTCTTC
CASSSLAGGRGQFF
>TRBV4-1|TRBD1|NA|13|TRBJ1-4
TGCGCCAGCAGCAGGGGGCGGGATGAAAAACTGTTTTTT
CASSRGRDEKLFF
>TRBV6-5|TRBD1|NA|13|TRBJ2-3
TGTGCCAGCAGTGACAGGGACCCAGATACGCAGTATTTT
CASSDRDPDTQYF
>TRBV28|NA|NA|11|TRBJ2-7
TGTGCCAGCACAAACCCCTACGAGCAGTACTTC
CASTNPYEQYF
>TRBV5-5|NA|NA|16|TRBJ1-1
TGTGCCAGCAGTTTGGGGACTACCGCCTTGAACACTGAAGCTTTCTTT
CASSLGTTALNTEAFF
>TRBV10-1|NA|NA|13|TRBJ2-7
TGCGCCAGCAGTGAGTCTGGGGCAAATGAGCAGTACTTC
CASSESGANEQYF
>TRBV27|NA|medium-sized|14|TRBJ1-5
TGTGCCAGCAGTCACCGGGACAGCAATCAGCCCCAGCATTTT
CASSHRDSNQPQHF
>TRBV15|NA|few|13|TRBJ1-1
TGTGCCACCAGCACCCTCGAGGCCGCTGAAGCTTTCTTT
CATSTLEAAEAFF
>TRBV6-1|TRBD2|NA|16|TRBJ2-5
TGTGCCAGCAGTGAACCACTAGCGGGGATCCAAGAGACCCAGTACTTC
CASSEPLAGIQETQYF
>TRBV25-1|NA|once|15|TRBJ2-5
TGTGCCAGCAGTGAATACATCGGGGAACAAGAGACCCAGTACTTC
CASSEYIGEQETQYF
>TRBV29-1|TRBD2|NA|17|TRBJ2-1
TGCAGCGTCTCCGGGACTAGCGGGGGGGCCCTTCGCAATGAGCAGTTCTTC
CSVSGTSGGALRNEQFF
>TRBV4-2|TRBD1|NA|16|TRBJ1-4
TGTGCCAGCAGCCAGCCTTTACAGGGGGCCGATGAAAAACTGTTTTTT
CASSQPLQGADEKLFF
>TRBV7-3|TRBD2|NA|14|TRBJ2-3
TGTGCCAGCAGCCTGGGACTAGCGGCAGATACGCAGTATTTT
CASSLGLAADTQYF
>TRBV11-2|NA|NA|13|TRBJ2-7
TGTGCCAGCAGCCGTGGGGGGGGCCGCGAGCAGTACTTC
CASSRGGGREQYF
>TRBV2|NA|NA|14|TRBJ2-7
TGTGCCAGTGGTCCCCAGGTATTCACCTACGAGCAGTACTTC
CASGPQVFTYEQYF
>TRBV27|NA|NA|12|TRBJ2-1
TGTGCCAGCAGTTATGATACCAATGAGCAGTTCTTC
CASSYDTNEQFF